These T cell receptor beta chains were read from a single sample in a study of shared clonotypes between healthy human individuals. Profiled with immunoSEQ multiplex PCR; TCRdb holds only in-frame clones, not every one. Of a few million clones listed, 85% to 95% are singletons. Sequences were obtained from naive CD4+ T cells from PBMCs. These receptors came from a man between 18 and 35 years old in good health. Some clones in this sample may be carry-over from other donors' samples. CDR3s include the opening cysteine and the closing phenylalanine or tryptophan. D genes are given only for firm matches. Clone size is stated in some rows and not others, as once, few, many or a class when expanded.

length,D,V,J,size,CDR3,DNA
16,-,TRBV7-9,TRBJ2-3,once,CASSFLGGAGTDTQYF,TGTGCCAGCAGCTTTCTGGGTGGGGCCGGGACAGATACGCAGTATTTT
16,TRBD2,TRBV4-1,TRBJ2-7,-,CASSPHSGRASYEQYF,TGCGCCAGCAGCCCGCATAGCGGGAGGGCCTCCTACGAGCAGTACTTC
15,-,TRBV11-2,TRBJ2-7,-,CASSQLPGPTYEQYF,TGTGCCAGCAGCCAGCTCCCAGGACCGACCTACGAGCAGTACTTC
18,TRBD2,TRBV5-4,TRBJ2-3,-,CASSPSPGILASTDTQYF,TGTGCCAGCAGCCCGAGTCCCGGGATACTAGCGAGCACAGATACGCAGTATTTT
19,TRBD2,TRBV5-1,TRBJ2-7,-,CASSLSGRSGLAGVGEQYF,TGCGCCAGCAGCTTATCGGGCCGATCGGGACTAGCGGGAGTAGGTGAGCAGTACTTC
15,-,TRBV7-9,TRBJ1-5,-,CASSPLGGEDQPQHF,TGTGCCAGCAGCCCGCTGGGGGGGGAGGATCAGCCCCAGCATTTT
13,-,TRBV13,TRBJ2-7,-,CASSFPGSYEQYF,TGTGCCAGCAGCTTCCCAGGTTCCTACGAGCAGTACTTC
14,-,TRBV10-3,TRBJ2-1,-,CAISDPTEVYEQFF,TGTGCCATCAGTGATCCGACGGAGGTTTATGAGCAGTTCTTC
18,-,TRBV21-1,TRBJ2-1,-,CASSKEGSGESSYNEQFF,TGTGCCAGCAGCAAAGAAGGTAGCGGGGAGAGCTCCTACAATGAGCAGTTCTTC
14,-,TRBV2,TRBJ2-7,-,CASILELGPYEQYF,TGTGCCAGCATTCTCGAACTCGGACCCTACGAGCAGTACTTC
16,-,TRBV6-6,TRBJ2-7,-,CASSYSRQGWSYEQYF,TGTGCCAGCAGTTACTCTCGCCAGGGGTGGTCCTACGAGCAGTACTTC
14,-,TRBV5-1,TRBJ1-4,-,CASSSGFPREKLFF,TGCGCCAGCAGCTCAGGGTTTCCCCGGGAAAAACTGTTTTTT
13,-,TRBV19,TRBJ2-1,-,CASGSRGPNEQFF,TGTGCCAGCGGTTCCAGGGGACCCAATGAGCAGTTCTTC
13,-,TRBV6-1,TRBJ2-2,few,CASSERRLGELFF,TGTGCCAGCAGTGAACGACGGCTCGGGGAGCTGTTTTTT
14,TRBD1,TRBV6-5,TRBJ2-7,-,CASRRQGVFYEQYF,TGTGCCAGCAGGAGACAGGGGGTCTTCTACGAGCAGTACTTC
13,-,TRBV28,TRBJ1-5,-,CASSTGPRQPQHF,TGTGCCAGCTCCACAGGGCCGCGGCAGCCCCAGCATTTT
15,-,TRBV5-1,TRBJ2-2,-,CASSLDHPNTGELFF,TGCGCCAGCAGCTTGGATCACCCGAACACCGGGGAGCTGTTTTTT
13,-,TRBV7-8,TRBJ2-7,-,CASSLAISYEQYF,TGTGCCAGCAGCTTAGCCATATCCTACGAGCAGTACTTC
13,-,TRBV28,TRBJ2-1,-,CASRGLNNNEQFF,TGTGCCAGCCGGGGACTTAATAACAATGAGCAGTTCTTC
16,-,TRBV18,TRBJ2-5,-,CASSPFTPIVQETQYF,TGTGCCAGCTCACCCTTCACACCTATCGTCCAAGAGACCCAGTACTTC
15,-,TRBV28,TRBJ2-7,-,CASSSTGSGHYEQYF,TGTGCCAGCAGTTCAACAGGATCCGGACACTACGAGCAGTACTTC
16,-,TRBV19,TRBJ2-7,-,CASSMVGAAYSYEQYF,TGTGCCAGTAGTATGGTAGGGGCGGCTTACTCCTACGAGCAGTACTTC
12,-,TRBV9,TRBJ1-3,-,CASSVEGRSIYF,TGTGCCAGCAGCGTAGAGGGACGGTCCATATATTTT
15,-,TRBV5-1,TRBJ2-6,-,CASSLGTSGANVLTF,TGCGCCAGCAGCTTGGGGACATCTGGGGCCAACGTCCTGACTTTC
12,-,TRBV6-5,TRBJ1-2,-,CASSHKSRGYTF,TGTGCCAGCAGTCACAAATCTCGCGGCTACACCTTC
15,-,TRBV5-1,TRBJ2-1,-,CASSLDRSFYNEQFF,TGCGCCAGCAGCTTGGACCGGTCTTTCTACAATGAGCAGTTCTTC
13,-,TRBV10-1,TRBJ2-7,-,CASSEGAVYEQYF,TGCGCCAGCAGTGAAGGCGCAGTCTACGAGCAGTACTTC
15,TRBD2,TRBV7-9,TRBJ2-7,-,CASTTGVGTTYEQYF,TGTGCCAGCACCACAGGAGTCGGGACTACATACGAGCAGTACTTC
12,-,TRBV9,TRBJ2-5,-,CASSKSQETQYF,TGTGCCAGCAGCAAATCCCAAGAGACCCAGTACTTC
15,TRBD1,TRBV6-1,TRBJ2-7,-,CASSPWTGSHYEQYF,TGTGCCAGCAGTCCTTGGACAGGGTCCCATTACGAGCAGTACTTC
13,-,TRBV2,TRBJ1-5,few,CASSGGYNQPQHF,TGTGCCAGCAGTGGGGGCTACAATCAGCCCCAGCATTTT
17,-,TRBV27,TRBJ2-2,-,CASSKQGWAANTGELFF,TGTGCCAGCAGCAAACAGGGTTGGGCCGCGAACACCGGGGAGCTGTTTTTT
16,-,TRBV9,TRBJ1-1,once,CASSVLGPAGHTEAFF,TGTGCCAGCAGCGTCCTAGGTCCGGCCGGCCACACTGAAGCTTTCTTT
11,-,TRBV28,TRBJ2-1,-,CASRKRDEQFF,TGTGCCAGCAGGAAGCGGGATGAGCAGTTCTTC
12,-,TRBV6-5,TRBJ1-2,once,CASSPPGDGYTF,TGTGCCAGCAGCCCCCCGGGCGATGGCTACACCTTC
15,TRBD1,TRBV5-4,TRBJ2-7,-,CASSPTGTGMREQYF,TGTGCCAGCTCTCCCACCGGGACAGGGATGCGTGAGCAGTACTTC
16,TRBD2,TRBV5-1,TRBJ2-7,-,CASSLRTSGSSDEQYF,TGCGCCAGCAGCTTAAGGACTAGCGGGAGCAGCGACGAGCAGTACTTC
14,-,TRBV7-2,TRBJ1-5,-,CASSLDGSNQPQHF,TGTGCCAGCAGCTTGGACGGTAGCAATCAGCCCCAGCATTTT
15,-,TRBV28,TRBJ2-7,-,CASRPGHLPSYEQYF,TGTGCCAGCAGACCGGGACATCTACCCTCCTACGAGCAGTACTTC
10,-,TRBV20-1,TRBJ1-1,-,CSAAGGEAFF,TGCAGTGCAGCGGGGGGGGAAGCTTTCTTT
14,TRBD1,TRBV19,TRBJ1-4,-,CASLPQGSNEKLFF,TGTGCCAGTCTCCCACAGGGGTCGAATGAAAAACTGTTTTTT
15,TRBD1,TRBV4-1,TRBJ1-5,few,CASSRQGSLNQPQHF,TGCGCCAGCAGCCGACAGGGTTCATTAAATCAGCCCCAGCATTTT
14,-,TRBV6-5,TRBJ2-7,once,CASRRAGDSYEQYF,TGTGCCAGCAGAAGGGCAGGCGACTCCTACGAGCAGTACTTC
13,TRBD1,TRBV10-1,TRBJ1-2,-,CASSGTGVYGYTF,TGCGCCAGTTCCGGGACAGGGGTCTATGGCTACACCTTC
13,-,TRBV5-4,TRBJ2-7,once,CASSRGYSYEQYF,TGTGCCAGCAGTCGGGGCTACTCCTACGAGCAGTACTTC
11,-,TRBV28,TRBJ1-4,-,CASSLRGKLFF,TGTGCCAGCAGTTTACGGGGAAAACTGTTTTTT
15,-,TRBV6-5,TRBJ1-3,-,CAVARGTGSGNTIYF,TGTGCCGTCGCAAGGGGTACAGGCTCTGGAAACACCATATATTTT
15,-,TRBV7-9,TRBJ1-5,-,CASSWGVEVGQPQHF,TGTGCCAGCAGCTGGGGAGTTGAGGTGGGTCAGCCCCAGCATTTT
15,-,TRBV27,TRBJ2-2,-,CASSATSGTPGELFF,TGTGCCAGCAGTGCCACCTCCGGGACTCCCGGGGAGCTGTTTTTT
14,TRBD2,TRBV29-1,TRBJ2-7,-,CSVETSGSFYEQYF,TGCAGCGTCGAGACTAGCGGGAGCTTCTACGAGCAGTACTTC
15,-,TRBV19,TRBJ2-7,-,CASSPTAGQSYEQYF,TGTGCCAGTAGTCCAACCGCCGGGCAATCCTACGAGCAGTACTTC
15,-,TRBV5-1,TRBJ2-3,-,CASSLDGLITDTQYF,TGCGCCAGCAGCTTGGATGGACTAATCACAGATACGCAGTATTTT
16,TRBD2,TRBV6-1,TRBJ2-7,-,CASSEGVLAGGYEQYF,TGTGCCAGCAGTGAAGGTGTGCTAGCGGGGGGCTACGAGCAGTACTTC
15,-,TRBV28,TRBJ2-3,-,CASSSAARGTDTQYF,TGTGCCAGCAGCTCCGCCGCCAGGGGCACAGATACGCAGTATTTT
16,TRBD2,TRBV13,TRBJ2-7,-,CASSLRSGRYYPEQYF,TGTGCCAGCAGCTTAAGAAGCGGGAGGTATTATCCCGAGCAGTACTTC
15,-,TRBV19,TRBJ2-1,-,CASSIGRSSYNEQFF,TGTGCCAGTAGTATAGGGCGGTCCTCCTACAATGAGCAGTTCTTC
14,-,TRBV2,TRBJ1-4,-,CASSDEASNEKLFF,TGTGCCAGCAGTGATGAGGCATCTAATGAAAAACTGTTTTTT
17,-,TRBV5-1,TRBJ2-1,once,CASSLVQGRTVRNEQFF,TGCGCCAGCAGCTTAGTACAGGGTCGAACTGTGAGGAATGAGCAGTTCTTC
14,TRBD1,TRBV28,TRBJ1-1,once,CASRPGTANTEAFF,TGTGCCAGCAGGCCCGGGACAGCGAACACTGAAGCTTTCTTT